This T cell receptor (beta chain) is drawn from a study of shared clonotypes between healthy human individuals. Study-wide findings and caveats: Estimated clonotype richness was generally higher in naive than memory subsets.

The V end was cut by 4 bases, the J end by 1 base, with 5 bases between. Germline V gene lookup returns CDR1 ENHRY and CDR2 SYGVKD. This CDR3 spans 12 amino acids. A remark on this clone: Its specificity is not known.

The protocol was immunoSEQ multiplex PCR, while the TCRdb copy is restricted to in-frame clones and leaves out a portion. The profile shows about 960,000 clones, around three quarters of them singletons. V and J are TRBV10-3 and TRBJ2-7, with no clear D. The sequence derives from a man between 18 and 29 years old in good health. Sample: memory CD4+ T cells sorted from blood. Stated subset: CD45RA-negative fraction. The CDR3 protein is CAISAGSYEQYF. CDR3 coding DNA: TGTGCCATCAGTGCCGGTTCCTACGAGCAGTACTTC.